This TCR beta chain derives from a study of blood T cell repertoires in COVID-19. V was pared by 5 bases and J by 10 bases, with 9 bases between. The germline V gene encodes CDR1 MNHEY and CDR2 SVGAGI. The CDR3 is 12 amino acids. Method: immunoSEQ multiplex PCR; TCRdb's copy keeps in-frame clones and lacks some. The table has about 140,000 clones, about 78% seen once; the top ten hold 9.5% to 13%. This clone was detected once. The clonotype was recovered from a man in his 60s who had recovered from COVID-19. Material: peripheral blood. This sequence joins TRBV6-5 and TRBJ1-6; D ambiguous. DNA of the CDR3: TGTGCCAGCAGTCCTCCGGGGTCACCCCTCCACTTT. It yields the protein CASSPPGSPLHF.